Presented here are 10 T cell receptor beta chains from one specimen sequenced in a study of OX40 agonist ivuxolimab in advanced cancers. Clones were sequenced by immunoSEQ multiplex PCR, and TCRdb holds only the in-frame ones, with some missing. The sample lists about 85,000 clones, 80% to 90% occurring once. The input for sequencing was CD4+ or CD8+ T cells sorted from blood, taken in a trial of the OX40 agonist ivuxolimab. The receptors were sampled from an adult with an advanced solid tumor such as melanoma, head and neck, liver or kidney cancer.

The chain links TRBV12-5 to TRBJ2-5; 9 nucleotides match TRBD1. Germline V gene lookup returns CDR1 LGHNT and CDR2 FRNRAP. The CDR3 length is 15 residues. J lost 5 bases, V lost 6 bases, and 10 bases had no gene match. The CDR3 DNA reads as TGTGCTAGTGGCCCCGGGACAGGGATATCGGAGACCCAGTACTTC. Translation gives CASGPGTGISETQYF.

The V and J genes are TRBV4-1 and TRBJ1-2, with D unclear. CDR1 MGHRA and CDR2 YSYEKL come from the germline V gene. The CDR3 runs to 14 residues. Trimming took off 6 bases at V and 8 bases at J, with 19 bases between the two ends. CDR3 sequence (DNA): TGCGCCAGCAGAGGACCGGGCCGCCAGGAGGGCTACACCTTC. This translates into CASRGPGRQEGYTF.

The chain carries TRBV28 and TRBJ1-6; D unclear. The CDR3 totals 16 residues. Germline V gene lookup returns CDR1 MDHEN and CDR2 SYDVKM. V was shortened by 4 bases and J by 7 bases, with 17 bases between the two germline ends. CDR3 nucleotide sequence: TGTGCCAGCAGTTCGCCGACTAACCAACCAAATTCACCCCTCCACTTT. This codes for CASSSPTNQPNSPLHF.

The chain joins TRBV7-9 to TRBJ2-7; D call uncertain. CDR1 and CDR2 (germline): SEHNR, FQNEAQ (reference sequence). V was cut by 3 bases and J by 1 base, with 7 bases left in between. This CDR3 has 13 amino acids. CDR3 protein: CASSFEVSYEQYF. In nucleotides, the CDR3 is TGTGCCAGCAGCTTCGAGGTATCCTACGAGCAGTACTTC. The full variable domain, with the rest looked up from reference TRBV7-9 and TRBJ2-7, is DTGVSQNPRHKITKRGQNVTFRCDPISEHNRLYWYRQTLGQGPEFLTYFQNEAQLEKSRLLSDRFSAERPKGSFSTLEIQRTEQGDSAMYLCASSFEVSYEQYFGPGTRLTVT.

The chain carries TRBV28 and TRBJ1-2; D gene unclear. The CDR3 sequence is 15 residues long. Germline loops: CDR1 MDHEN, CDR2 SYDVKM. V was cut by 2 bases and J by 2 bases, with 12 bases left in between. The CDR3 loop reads CASSLMGARNYGYTF. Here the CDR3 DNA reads TGTGCCAGCAGTTTAATGGGAGCGCGGAACTATGGCTACACCTTC.

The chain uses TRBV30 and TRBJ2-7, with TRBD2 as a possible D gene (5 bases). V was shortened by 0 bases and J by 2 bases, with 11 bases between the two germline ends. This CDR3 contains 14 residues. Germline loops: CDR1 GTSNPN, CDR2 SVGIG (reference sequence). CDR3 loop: CAWSVLSGTYEQYF. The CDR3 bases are TGTGCCTGGAGTGTATTGAGCGGAACCTACGAGCAGTACTTC.

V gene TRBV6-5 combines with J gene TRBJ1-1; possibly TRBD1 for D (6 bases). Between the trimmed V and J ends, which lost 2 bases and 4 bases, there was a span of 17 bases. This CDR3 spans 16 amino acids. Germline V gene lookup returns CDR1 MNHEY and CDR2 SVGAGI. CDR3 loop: CASSYGQGTMGTEAFF. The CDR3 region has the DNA TGTGCCAGCAGTTACGGTCAGGGGACAATGGGCACTGAAGCTTTCTTT.

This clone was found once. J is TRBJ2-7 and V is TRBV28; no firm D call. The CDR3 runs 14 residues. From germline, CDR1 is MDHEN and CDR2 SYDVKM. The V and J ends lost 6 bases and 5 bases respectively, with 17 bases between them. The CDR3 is CASSLDVSPHEQYF. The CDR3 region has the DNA TGTGCCAGCAGCCTTGATGTTAGTCCACACGAGCAGTACTTC.

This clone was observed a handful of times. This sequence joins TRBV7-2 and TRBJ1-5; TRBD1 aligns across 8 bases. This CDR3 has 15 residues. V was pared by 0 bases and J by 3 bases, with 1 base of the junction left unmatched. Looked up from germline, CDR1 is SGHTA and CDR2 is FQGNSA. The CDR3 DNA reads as TGTGCCAGCAGCTTAGCGGGACAGGACAATCAGCCCCAGCATTTT. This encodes CASSLAGQDNQPQHF.

The CDR3 DNA reads TGTGCCAGCAGCTTAGCTACCGGGACTCTTTACACAGATACGCAGTATTTT. Its translation: CASSLATGTLYTDTQYF. This chain connects TRBV7-9 to TRBJ2-3, with a tentative D call TRBD2 (6 bases). In germline, CDR1 is SEHNR, CDR2 FQNEAQ (reference sequence). Trimming removed 0 bases at V and 2 bases at J, with 15 bases between. This CDR3 comprises 17 residues. The full variable domain, in which reference TRBV7-9 and TRBJ2-3 provide the parts outside the CDR3, is DTGVSQNPRHKITKRGQNVTFRCDPISEHNRLYWYRQTLGQGPEFLTYFQNEAQLEKSRLLSDRFSAERPKGSFSTLEIQRTEQGDSAMYLCASSLATGTLYTDTQYFGPGTRLTVL.